This TCR beta chain came from a study of cytomegalovirus exposure and HLA in healthy donors. CDR1 and CDR2 from the germline V gene are MDHEN and SYDVKM. After removal of 5 bases from V and 5 bases from J, the junction contained 13 bases not matched to a gene. The CDR3 is made up of 16 amino acids. PCR involved 60 Vbeta and 13 Jbeta primers. TCRdb's copy holds only in-frame clones and misses some; the assay was immunoSEQ multiplex PCR. In the table there are nearly 200,000 clones, 82% of which are singletons. This clone was picked up a small number of times. This clonotype originated in a woman between 45 and 60 years old in good health and CMV-seropositive. This chain joins TRBV28 and TRBJ2-7; 9 bases are shared with TRBD2. What was sequenced was PBMCs. In nucleotides, the CDR3 is TGTGCCAGCAGTCCCCTATTAGCGGGGGCCTTCCACGAGCAGTACTTC. Translated: CASSPLLAGAFHEQYF.